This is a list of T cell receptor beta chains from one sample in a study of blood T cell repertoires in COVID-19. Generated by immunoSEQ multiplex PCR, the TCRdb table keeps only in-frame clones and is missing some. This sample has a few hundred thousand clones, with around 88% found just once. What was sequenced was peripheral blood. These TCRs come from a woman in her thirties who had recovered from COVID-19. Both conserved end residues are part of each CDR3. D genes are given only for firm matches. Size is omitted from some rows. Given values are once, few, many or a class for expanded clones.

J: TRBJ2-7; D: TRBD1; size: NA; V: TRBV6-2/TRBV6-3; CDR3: CASSYWTGGYEQYF; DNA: TGTGCCAGCAGTTACTGGACAGGGGGATACGAGCAGTACTTC
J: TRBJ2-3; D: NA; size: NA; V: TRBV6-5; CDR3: CASSYSSGPDTQYF; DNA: TGTGCCAGCAGTTACTCAAGCGGTCCAGATACGCAGTATTTT
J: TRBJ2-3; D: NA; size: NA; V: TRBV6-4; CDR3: CASNLFPDTQYF; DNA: TGTGCCAGCAATCTCTTCCCAGATACGCAGTATTTT
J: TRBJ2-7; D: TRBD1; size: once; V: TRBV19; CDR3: CASTMGQGGEQYF; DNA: TGTGCCAGTACCATGGGACAGGGAGGCGAGCAGTACTTC
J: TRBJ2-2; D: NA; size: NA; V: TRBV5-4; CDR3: CASSQGGSLLGELFF; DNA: TGTGCCAGCAGTCAAGGCGGCAGTTTATTAGGGGAGCTGTTTTTT
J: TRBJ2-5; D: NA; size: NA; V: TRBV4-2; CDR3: CASSQDLGTSRSETQYF; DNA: TGTGCCAGCAGCCAAGATCTCGGGACTTCCCGTTCGGAGACCCAGTACTTC
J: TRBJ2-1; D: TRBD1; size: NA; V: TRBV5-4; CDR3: CASSHGTRDSNEQFF; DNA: TGTGCCAGCAGCCACGGAACCCGGGACAGCAATGAGCAGTTCTTC
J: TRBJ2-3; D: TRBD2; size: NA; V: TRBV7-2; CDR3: CASSLKASGAADTQYF; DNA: TGTGCCAGCAGCTTAAAGGCCAGCGGGGCTGCAGATACGCAGTATTTT
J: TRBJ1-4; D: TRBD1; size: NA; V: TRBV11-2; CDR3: CASSARSGTGDEKLFF; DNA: TGTGCCAGCAGCGCGAGATCCGGGACAGGGGACGAAAAACTGTTTTTT
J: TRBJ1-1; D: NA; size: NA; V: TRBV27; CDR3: CASSLNPLRGPTEAFF; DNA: TGTGCCAGCAGTTTAAATCCACTCAGAGGCCCCACTGAAGCTTTCTTT
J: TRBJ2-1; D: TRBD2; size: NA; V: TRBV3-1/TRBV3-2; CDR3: CASSRYSGGPNNEQFF; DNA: TGTGCCAGCAGCCGATATAGCGGGGGGCCGAATAATGAGCAGTTCTTC
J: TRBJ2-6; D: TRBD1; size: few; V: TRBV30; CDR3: CAWDPQGATGANVLTF; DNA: TGTGCCTGGGATCCCCAGGGGGCCACTGGGGCCAACGTCCTGACTTTC
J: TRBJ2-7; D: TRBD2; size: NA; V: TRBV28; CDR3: CASSPNSRGGGGTYEQYF; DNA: TGTGCCAGCAGCCCCAACAGTCGTGGGGGGGGTGGGACCTACGAGCAGTACTTC
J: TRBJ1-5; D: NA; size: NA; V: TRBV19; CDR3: CASSPGQLSNQPQHF; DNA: TGTGCCAGTAGCCCCGGACAGCTTAGCAATCAGCCCCAGCATTTT
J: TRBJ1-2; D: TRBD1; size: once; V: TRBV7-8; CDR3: CASSSIGTGERVGYTF; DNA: TGTGCCAGCAGCTCGATAGGGACAGGGGAACGGGTTGGCTACACCTTC
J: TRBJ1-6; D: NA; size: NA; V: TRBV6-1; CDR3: CASSESTQGPYNSPLHF; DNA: TGTGCCAGCAGTGAAAGTACACAGGGTCCCTATAATTCACCCCTCCACTTT
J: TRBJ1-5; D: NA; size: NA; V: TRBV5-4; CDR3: CASSLGIQGANQPQHF; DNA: TGTGCCAGCAGCTTGGGGATACAGGGTGCCAATCAGCCCCAGCATTTT
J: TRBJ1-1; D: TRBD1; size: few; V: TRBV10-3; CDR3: CAIRETGRGEAFF; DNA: TGTGCCATCAGAGAGACAGGGAGGGGTGAAGCTTTCTTT
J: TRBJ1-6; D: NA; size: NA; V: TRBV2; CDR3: CASSGLQSPNSPLHF; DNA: TGTGCCAGCAGTGGGCTTCAGTCCCCCAATTCACCCCTCCACTTT
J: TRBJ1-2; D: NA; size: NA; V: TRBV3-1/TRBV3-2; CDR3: CASSQDRGGGHYGYTF; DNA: TGTGCCAGCAGCCAAGATAGGGGCGGGGGTCACTATGGCTACACCTTC
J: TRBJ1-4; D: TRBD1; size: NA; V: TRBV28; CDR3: CASSAPGQGLEKLFF; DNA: TGTGCCAGCAGCGCCCCGGGACAGGGCCTTGAAAAACTGTTTTTT
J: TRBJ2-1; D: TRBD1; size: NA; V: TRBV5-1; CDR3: CASSPRTGEGSEQFF; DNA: TGCGCCAGCAGCCCCCGGACAGGGGAGGGGTCTGAGCAGTTCTTC
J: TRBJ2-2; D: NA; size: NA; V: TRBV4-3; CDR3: CASSRGGSGSTGELFF; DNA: TGCGCCAGCAGTCGAGGGGGTAGCGGGTCCACCGGGGAGCTGTTTTTT
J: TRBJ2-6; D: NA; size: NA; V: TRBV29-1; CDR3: CSVESGAGANVLTF; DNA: TGCAGCGTTGAATCCGGGGCTGGGGCCAACGTCCTGACTTTC
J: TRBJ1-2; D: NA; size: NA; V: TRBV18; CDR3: CASSPSSTEYGYTF; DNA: TGTGCCAGCTCACCTTCCTCGACAGAGTATGGCTACACCTTC
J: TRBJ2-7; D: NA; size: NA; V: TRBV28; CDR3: CASRSQGFPYEQYF; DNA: TGTGCCAGCAGGTCCCAGGGATTCCCCTACGAGCAGTACTTC
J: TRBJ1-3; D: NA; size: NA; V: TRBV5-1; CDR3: CASSPAGGRSGNTIYF; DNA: TGCGCCAGCAGCCCGGCCGGGGGACGGTCCGGAAACACCATATATTTT
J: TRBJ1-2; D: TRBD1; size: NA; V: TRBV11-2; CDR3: CASSLTDRSDGYTF; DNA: TGTGCCAGCAGCTTAACGGACAGGTCTGATGGCTACACCTTC
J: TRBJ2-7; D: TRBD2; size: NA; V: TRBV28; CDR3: CASSLFSGGIDEQYF; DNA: TGTGCCAGCAGTTTATTTAGCGGGGGGATCGACGAGCAGTACTTC
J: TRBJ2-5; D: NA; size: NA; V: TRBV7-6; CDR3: CASSLNRAPQETQYF; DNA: TGTGCCAGCAGCTTAAACAGGGCACCTCAAGAGACCCAGTACTTC
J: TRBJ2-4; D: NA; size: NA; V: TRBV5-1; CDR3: CASSLDSPKNIQYF; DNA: TGCGCCAGCAGCTTGGACAGCCCCAAAAACATTCAGTACTTC
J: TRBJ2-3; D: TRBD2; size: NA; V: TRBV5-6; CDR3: CASSERGAYTDTQYF; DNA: TGTGCCAGCAGTGAGCGGGGGGCCTACACAGATACGCAGTATTTT
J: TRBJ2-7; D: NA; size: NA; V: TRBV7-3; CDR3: CASSLRGGLSPYEQYF; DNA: TGTGCCAGCAGCTTAAGGGGGGGCCTTAGCCCCTACGAGCAGTACTTC
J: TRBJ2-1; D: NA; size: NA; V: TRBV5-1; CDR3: CASSLEGSGYNEQFF; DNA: TGCGCCAGCAGCTTGGAGGGGTCTGGCTACAATGAGCAGTTCTTC
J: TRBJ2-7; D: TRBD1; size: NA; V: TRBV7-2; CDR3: CASSLGQGLYEQYF; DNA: TGTGCCAGCAGCCTGGGACAGGGTCTCTACGAGCAGTACTTC